The next 20 T cell receptor beta chains were all read from a single sample in a study of T cells after yellow fever vaccination. TCRdb called the 5' RACE reads again in MiXCR, with one record for every CDR3 protein. Among under 300,000 distinct CDR3 sequences listed, 5.5% to 8.5% were seen once. The material was CD4+ T cells sorted from PBMCs, obtained on the day of the yellow fever booster vaccination. Receptor source: a man aged 25 to 40 who received the YFV17D yellow fever vaccine.

This clonotype was detected a few times. V gene TRBV7-8 combines with J gene TRBJ2-3; D might be TRBD2 (6 bases). The CDR3 covers 17 residues. Germline values: CDR1 SGHVS, CDR2 FQNEAQ. The germline V and J ends were trimmed by 1 base and 7 bases, with 21 bases remaining between them. Here the CDR3 reads CASSLEEGLYAGNTQYF. In DNA form, the CDR3 reads TGTGCCAGCAGCTTAGAGGAGGGCCTCTATGCCGGGAATACGCAGTATTTT.

The chain joins TRBV12-3 or TRBV12-4 to TRBJ2-5; D tentatively reads TRBD1 or TRBD2 (5 bases each). The V end lost 1 base, the J end lost 7 bases, and 16 bases lay between the germline ends. This CDR3 region has 15 residues. Here the CDR3 reads CASSLVGRQGGTQYF. The CDR3 DNA reads as TGTGCCAGCAGTTTAGTGGGACGGCAGGGCGGGACCCAGTACTTC.

The rearrangement links TRBV6-2 or TRBV6-3 to TRBJ2-7; D unclear. Trimming removed 2 bases from V and 3 bases from J, with 17 bases in between. The germline V gene encodes CDR1 MNHEY and CDR2 SVGEGT. The CDR3 has 16 residues. CDR3 region: CASSYLKVPSGYEQYF. CDR3 nucleotides: TGTGCCAGCAGTTACCTGAAGGTACCGTCTGGCTACGAGCAGTACTTC.

This clonotype was observed at least ten times. The J gene is TRBJ2-5, the V gene TRBV28; 10 nucleotides align to TRBD2. CDR3 size: 17 residues. With 2 bases clipped from V and 5 bases from J, the junction kept 11 bases outside the gene matches. The V gene's germline CDR1 is MDHEN and CDR2 SYDVKM. The CDR3 region has the DNA TGTGCCAGCAGTTTAGGGGCTAGCGGGAGAACGTGGGAGACCCAGTACTTC. Residues: CASSLGASGRTWETQYF.

The chain joins TRBV20-1 to TRBJ2-1, with 10 bases that match TRBD2. Germline V gene sequence: CDR1 DFQATT, CDR2 SNEGSKA (reference sequence). The CDR3 loop spans 15 amino acids. V lost 1 base to trimming and J lost 2 bases; unmatched junction nucleotides: 2. CDR3 residues: CSARVAGGPYNEQFF. The CDR3 DNA follows: TGCAGTGCTAGAGTAGCGGGAGGTCCCTACAATGAGCAGTTCTTC.

This clonotype has a count of ten or more. The chain uses TRBV20-1 and TRBJ2-7, with 7 bases identical to TRBD1. CDR1 is DFQATT and CDR2 is SNEGSKA in the germline V gene (reference sequence). The junction had 17 bases not matched to a gene; V was cut back by 3 bases and J by 6 bases. The CDR3 length is 16 residues. The CDR3, as DNA: TGCAGTGCTAGCCAAACCCGGACAGGAAGGGCGGGCGAGCAGTACTTC. Protein product: CSASQTRTGRAGEQYF.

This clonotype was detected only a few times. The chain employs TRBV7-2 and TRBJ1-6; D perhaps matches TRBD1 (5 bases). The CDR3 runs to 16 residues. Trimming left V 5 bases short and J 10 bases short, with 21 bases between. CDR1 is SGHTA and CDR2 is FQGNSA in the germline V gene. The CDR3 DNA sequence: TGTGCCAGCAGCCCGAGTCCGGGACGGGCCGCGTCACCCCTCCACTTT. Its translation is CASSPSPGRAASPLHF.

The V call is TRBV7-8, the J call TRBJ1-1, with D possibly being TRBD1 (5 bases). The CDR3 has 15 amino acids. Trimming took 5 bases from V and 4 from J, leaving 17 bases between them. CDR1 is SGHVS and CDR2 is FQNEAQ in the germline V gene. The CDR3 is CASSLGLAGVTEAFF. The DNA for the CDR3 is TGTGCCAGCAGCCTGGGACTAGCGGGAGTCACTGAAGCTTTCTTT.

The chain combines TRBV27 with TRBJ2-1; D unresolved. CDR1 is MNHEY and CDR2 is SMNVEV in the germline V gene (reference sequence). The V end was cut by 0 bases, the J end by 10 bases, with 19 bases between. This CDR3 is built from 16 residues. The CDR3 region has the DNA TGTGCCAGCAGTTTATCGAACCCCCCGGTACTTAGGGAGCAGTTCTTC. It translates to CASSLSNPPVLREQFF.

The rearrangement joins TRBV5-1 to TRBJ2-1; 8 bases align to TRBD1. The CDR3 contains 17 residues. Trimming removed 0 bases from V and 6 bases from J; junction bases left unmatched: 11. The germline V gene has CDR1 SGHRS and CDR2 YFSETQ. The CDR3 loop is CASSLVQGATVRNEQFF. CDR3 in DNA: TGCGCCAGCAGCTTGGTCCAGGGGGCAACCGTGCGCAATGAGCAGTTCTTC.

This clonotype has a handful of counts. This rearrangement joins TRBV6-2 or TRBV6-3 to TRBJ2-7; D is uncertain. V was cut by 3 bases and J by 3 bases, with 15 bases left in between. CDR1 is MNHEY, CDR2 SVGEGT, per germline. This CDR3 comprises 15 residues. The CDR3 sequence is CASSYTPGFGYEQYF. The CDR3 DNA is TGTGCCAGCAGTTATACGCCCGGATTCGGCTACGAGCAGTACTTC.

This chain uses TRBV19 with TRBJ2-2, with a weak D call TRBD2 (5 bases). The CDR3 length is 17 residues. Germline CDR1 reads LNHDA; CDR2 reads SQIVND (reference sequence). The germline V and J ends were trimmed by 9 bases and 0 bases, with 20 bases remaining between them. CDR3 sequence: CASLPGGLQANTGELFF. CDR3 in DNA: TGTGCCAGCCTACCCGGAGGTTTGCAGGCGAACACCGGGGAGCTGTTTTTT.

This clonotype was found a few times. The chain uses TRBV9 and TRBJ2-1, with D tentatively TRBD2 (6 bases). Germline-derived CDR1 and CDR2 are SGDLS and YYNGEE. Trimming stripped 4 bases from V and 8 bases from J, with 19 bases between. The CDR3 runs to 15 residues. Written as DNA, the CDR3 is TGTGCCAGCAGCCCCCGACTAGTAGGCGGGTATGAGCAGTTCTTC. Protein product: CASSPRLVGGYEQFF.

The chain links TRBV6-5 to TRBJ1-1, with D tentatively TRBD1 (5 bases). CDR1 and CDR2 (germline): MNHEY, SVGAGI. There are 15 residues in the CDR3. The ends were cut back, 10 bases at V and 3 bases at J, with 21 bases in the middle. In DNA, the CDR3 is TGTGCCAACCCGGGGGAAGGGGAACAAGACACTGAAGCTTTCTTT. It translates to CANPGEGEQDTEAFF.

This clonotype was recorded many times. J is TRBJ2-5 and V is TRBV14; D may correspond to TRBD1 or TRBD2 (5 bases each). V lost 2 bases and J 5 bases, leaving 9 bases between the germline ends. Germline V lookup: CDR1 SGHDN, CDR2 FVKESK. The CDR3 covers 13 residues. CDR3 DNA: TGTGCCAGCAGCCAACTCAGGGAGGAGACCCAGTACTTC. This gives the protein CASSQLREETQYF. Based on the CDR3 plus reference TRBV14 and TRBJ2-5, the full variable domain is EAGVTQFPSHSVIEKGQTVTLRCDPISGHDNLYWYRRVMGKEIKFLLHFVKESKQDESGMPNNRFLAERTGGTYSTLKVQPAELEDSGVYFCASSQLREETQYFGPGTRLLVL.

The chain is built from TRBV9 and TRBJ2-1, with TRBD2 matching over 8 bases. CDR3 length: 17 amino acids. CDR1 is SGDLS and CDR2 is YYNGEE in the germline V gene. V lost 0 bases to trimming and J lost 1 base; unmatched junction nucleotides: 6. The CDR3 region has the DNA TGTGCCAGCAGCGTAGGCCCTAGCGGGTCATCCTACAATGAGCAGTTCTTC. This encodes CASSVGPSGSSYNEQFF.

This clonotype was detected only a few times. The CDR3 nucleotides read TGTGCCAGCAGCAAAGAGTCGGGGCTAGCGGGAGGGCCCGCTAGCACAGATACGCAGTATTTT. Translating gives CASSKESGLAGGPASTDTQYF. The rearrangement uses TRBV21-1 and TRBJ2-3; the table's D gene call, TRBD2, was not cross checked with the DNA. TRBV21-1 counts as a pseudogene. CDR3 length: 21 residues.

There are many counts of this clonotype. The chain combines TRBV7-3 with TRBJ2-1; no reliable D call. The CDR3 contains 13 residues. With 0 bases removed from V and 7 bases from J, the gap between germline ends came to 7 bases. The germline V gene encodes CDR1 SGHTA and CDR2 FQGTGA. CDR3 in DNA: TGTGCCAGCAGCTTAACGATTAGAAATGAGCAGTTCTTC. Protein product: CASSLTIRNEQFF.

This clonotype was seen ten or more times. A junction end diverges from the germline sequence, so it may reflect a read error. The chain is built from TRBV5-1 and TRBJ2-2; D is unclear. This CDR3 spans 13 amino acids. Germline CDR1 and CDR2: SGHRS and YFSETQ. CDR3 region: CASSLDGTGELFF. Here the CDR3 DNA reads TGTGCCAGCAGCTTAGATGGCACCGGGGAGCTGTTTTTT.

This rearrangement joins TRBV2 to TRBJ2-2; the D is unclear. The CDR3 has 16 residues. V shed 4 bases and J shed 1 base, with 13 bases lying between them. Germline CDR1 reads SNHLY; CDR2 reads FYNNEI. This CDR3 is CASSADSIRNTGELFF. Written as DNA, the CDR3 is TGTGCCAGCAGTGCCGACTCTATACGGAACACCGGGGAGCTGTTTTTT. Using reference TRBV2 and TRBJ2-2 for the parts outside the CDR3, the full variable domain is EPEVTQTPSHQVTQMGQEVILRCVPISNHLYFYWYRQILGQKVEFLVSFYNNEISEKSEIFDDQFSVERPDGSNFTLKIRSTKLEDSAMYFCASSADSIRNTGELFFGEGSRLTVL.